Below, 16 T cell receptor beta chains from the same sample are listed, as sequenced in a study of T-cell memory formation after mild COVID-19. TCRdb recomputed calls from the 5' RACE reads with MiXCR, one row per CDR3 protein. The top ten hold roughly an eighth of the sample, which has 500,000 to 550,000 distinct CDR3 sequences, roughly 21% seen once. Specimen: PBMCs or a T cell subset sorted from them (not recorded which). The receptors originated from an adult woman who had mild COVID-19 (a few samples of this study predate the infection). Cell type and time point are not known.

As to this clonotype: One junction end does not reproduce the germline sequence, and a read error may be involved. V gene TRBV7-2 combines with J gene TRBJ2-1; D remains unclear. CDR1 and CDR2 from the germline V gene are SGHTA and FQGNSA. The CDR3 covers 16 residues. CDR3 in amino acids: CAISPLAGRSYNEQFF. The CDR3 DNA follows: TGTGCCATCAGCCCCTTGGCTGGTCGTTCCTACAATGAGCAGTTCTTC. Based on the CDR3 plus reference TRBV7-2 and TRBJ2-1, the full variable domain is GAGVSQSPSNKVTEKGKDVELRCDPISGHTALYWYRQSLGQGLEFLIYFQGNSAPDKSGLPSDRFSAERTGGSVSTLTIQRTQQEDSAVYLCAISPLAGRSYNEQFFGPGTRLTVL.

This clonotype was detected a few times. The rearrangement joins TRBV5-6 to TRBJ2-2, with TRBD1 matching over 7 bases. The V gene end was trimmed by 4 bases and the J gene end by 5 bases; junction bases not matched to a gene: 2. This CDR3 has 13 amino acids. Germline loops: CDR1 SGHDT, CDR2 YYEEEE. The CDR3 DNA is TGTGCCAGCAGCACGACAGGGACCGGGGAGCTGTTTTTT. This sequence encodes CASSTTGTGELFF.

This clonotype was seen only a few times. The V and J genes are TRBV12-3 or TRBV12-4 and TRBJ1-1; D perhaps matches TRBD1 (6 bases). The CDR3 totals 12 residues. V lost 6 bases and J lost 7, with 12 bases in between. The CDR3 loop reads CASSQGQGEAFF. The DNA of the CDR3 is TGTGCCAGCAGCCAGGGGCAGGGTGAAGCTTTCTTT.

This clonotype has just a few counts. This sequence joins TRBV9 and TRBJ2-3, with TRBD2 matching 8 bases. V shed 1 base, J shed 4 bases, and the junction held 8 bases outside the gene matches. CDR3 length equals 16 residues. CDR1 is SGDLS, CDR2 YYNGEE, per germline. The CDR3 DNA sequence: TGTGCCAGCAGCGTAACCCCGGGGGGGGTCGCAGATACGCAGTATTTT. It encodes CASSVTPGGVADTQYF.

This clonotype was detected only a few times. J is TRBJ2-3 and V is TRBV12-3 or TRBV12-4, with 7 bases fitting TRBD1. There are 16 residues in the CDR3. V was clipped by 8 bases and J by 0 bases; unmatched bases: 11. DNA of the CDR3: TGTGCCAGCCGGAAACAGGGGACCTCTAGCACAGATACGCAGTATTTT. Encoded protein: CASRKQGTSSTDTQYF.

The chain joins TRBV6-5 to TRBJ1-1, with 7 bases matching TRBD1. CDR1 and CDR2 from the germline V gene are MNHEY and SVGAGI. The CDR3 has 15 residues. The junction had 2 bases not matched to a gene; V was cut back by 1 base and J by 0 bases. Written as DNA, the CDR3 is TGTGCCAGCAGTTACTTACAGGGGCTGAACACTGAAGCTTTCTTT. Residues: CASSYLQGLNTEAFF.

This clonotype was recorded a few times. The chain joins TRBV5-1 to TRBJ2-1; weak D call: TRBD2 (6 bases). The CDR3 runs 16 residues. The germline V gene has CDR1 SGHRS and CDR2 YFSETQ. Trimming shortened V by 3 bases and J by 9 bases, and 22 bases separated the two germline ends. Written as DNA, the CDR3 is TGCGCCAGCAGCTCCCAAGTGGGACTCCGTCTAGGTGAGCAGTTCTTC. Protein sequence: CASSSQVGLRLGEQFF.

The rearrangement links TRBV19 to TRBJ2-1; 11 nucleotides match TRBD2. The germline V gene encodes CDR1 LNHDA and CDR2 SQIVND (reference sequence). This CDR3 contains 16 residues. V was clipped by 6 bases and J by 2 bases; unmatched bases: 6. The CDR3 sequence is CASRISGRVTYNEQFF. Written as DNA, the CDR3 is TGTGCCAGTAGGATTAGCGGGAGGGTCACCTACAATGAGCAGTTCTTC.

The rearrangement joins TRBV27 to TRBJ1-2; 7 bases agree with TRBD1. CDR1 is MNHEY, CDR2 SMNVEV, per germline (reference sequence). The CDR3 is made up of 14 amino acids. J gave up 4 bases and V 5 bases, and 7 bases lay outside the gene matches. CDR3: CASSPSTGIYGYTF. The CDR3 DNA follows: TGTGCCAGCAGTCCTTCGACAGGGATCTATGGCTACACCTTC.

The chain employs TRBV14 and TRBJ2-1; perhaps D is TRBD1 or TRBD2 (6 bases each). CDR1 and CDR2 from the germline V gene are SGHDN and FVKESK. The CDR3 extends over 17 amino acids. Trimming cost V 0 bases and J 8 bases, with 20 bases left between them. CDR3 region: CASSQDRSWGAGDEQFF. CDR3 coding DNA: TGTGCCAGCAGCCAAGATCGGTCCTGGGGGGCCGGCGATGAGCAGTTCTTC. Full variable domain (missing parts from reference TRBV14 and TRBJ2-1): EAGVTQFPSHSVIEKGQTVTLRCDPISGHDNLYWYRRVMGKEIKFLLHFVKESKQDESGMPNNRFLAERTGGTYSTLKVQPAELEDSGVYFCASSQDRSWGAGDEQFFGPGTRLTVL.

The gene calls are TRBV5-1 and TRBJ1-2; D is uncertain. The V and J ends lost 4 bases and 0 bases respectively, with 13 bases between them. Germline V lookup: CDR1 SGHRS, CDR2 YFSETQ. This CDR3 contains 15 residues. This CDR3 is CASSPLPGTNYGYTF. CDR3 in DNA: TGCGCCAGCAGCCCATTGCCGGGTACTAACTATGGCTACACCTTC.

The chain links TRBV27 to TRBJ1-2, with D hard to call. The V end was cut by 1 base, the J end by 8 bases, with 17 bases between. CDR1 is MNHEY and CDR2 is SMNVEV in the germline V gene (reference sequence). The CDR3 extends over 15 amino acids. The CDR3 DNA follows: TGTGCCAGCAGTTTATACGGGGAATTGGGTGTGGGCTACACCTTC. This codes for CASSLYGELGVGYTF.

This clonotype was seen ten or more times. The J gene is TRBJ2-7, the V gene TRBV14; D not certain. The CDR3 totals 14 residues. Germline values: CDR1 SGHDN, CDR2 FVKESK. V dropped 4 bases and J dropped 3 bases, with 13 bases sitting between them. Here the CDR3 reads CASSLGAGVYEQYF. CDR3 in DNA: TGTGCCAGCAGCCTCGGAGCAGGCGTCTACGAGCAGTACTTC.

This clonotype has ten or more counts. This chain connects TRBV12-3 or TRBV12-4 to TRBJ2-2, with D tentatively TRBD2 (5 bases). Trimming pared 6 bases from V and 3 bases from J, leaving 17 bases between. The CDR3 length is 16 residues. CDR3 sequence reads: CASSPPRTRDTGELFF. The CDR3, as DNA: TGTGCCAGCAGCCCCCCTCGGACGAGGGACACCGGGGAGCTGTTTTTT.

The sample holds a few counts of this clonotype. V gene TRBV6-1 combines with J gene TRBJ1-1; D is unresolved. This CDR3 has 14 residues. V shed 3 bases and J shed 4 bases, with 12 bases lying between them. The germline gives CDR1 MNHNS, CDR2 SASEGT. For the CDR3, the DNA is TGTGCCAGCAGTGACTATGGAAGCGTCACTGAAGCTTTCTTT. It codes for CASSDYGSVTEAFF.

The V gene is TRBV7-9, the J gene TRBJ2-2; TRBD2 matches 7 bases. This CDR3 region has 18 residues. Germline loops: CDR1 SEHNR, CDR2 FQNEAQ (reference sequence). V gave up 4 bases and J gave up 5 bases; unmatched junction bases: 16. For the CDR3, the DNA is TGTGCCAGCAGCTCCGCCCCAGCCCTAAAAGCGGGGACCGGGGAGCTGTTTTTT. Translating gives CASSSAPALKAGTGELFF.